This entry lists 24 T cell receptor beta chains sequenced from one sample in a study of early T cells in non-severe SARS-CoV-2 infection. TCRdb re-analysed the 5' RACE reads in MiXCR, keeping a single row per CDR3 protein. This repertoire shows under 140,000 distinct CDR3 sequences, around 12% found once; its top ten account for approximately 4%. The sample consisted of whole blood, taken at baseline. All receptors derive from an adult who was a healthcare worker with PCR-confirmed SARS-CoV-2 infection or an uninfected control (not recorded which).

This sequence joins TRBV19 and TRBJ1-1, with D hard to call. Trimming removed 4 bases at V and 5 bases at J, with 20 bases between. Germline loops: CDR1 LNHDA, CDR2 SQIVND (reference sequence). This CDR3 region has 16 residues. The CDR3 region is CASSTQPRLIWTEAFF. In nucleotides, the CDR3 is TGTGCCAGTAGTACCCAACCCCGTCTTATTTGGACTGAAGCTTTCTTT.

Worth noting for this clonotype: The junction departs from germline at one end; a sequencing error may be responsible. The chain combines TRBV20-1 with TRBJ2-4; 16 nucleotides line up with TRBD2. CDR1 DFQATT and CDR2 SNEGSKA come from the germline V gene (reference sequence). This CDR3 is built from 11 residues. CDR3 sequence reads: CSASGTSGRVF. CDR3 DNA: TGCAGTGCTTCTGGGACTAGCGGGAGGGTCTTC.

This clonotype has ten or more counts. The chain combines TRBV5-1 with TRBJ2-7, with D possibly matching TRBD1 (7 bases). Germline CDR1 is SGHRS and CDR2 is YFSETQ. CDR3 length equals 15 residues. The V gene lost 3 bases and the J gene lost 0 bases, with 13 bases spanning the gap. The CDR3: CASSSRGDSSYEQYF. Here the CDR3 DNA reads TGCGCCAGCAGCTCTAGGGGGGACAGCTCCTACGAGCAGTACTTC.

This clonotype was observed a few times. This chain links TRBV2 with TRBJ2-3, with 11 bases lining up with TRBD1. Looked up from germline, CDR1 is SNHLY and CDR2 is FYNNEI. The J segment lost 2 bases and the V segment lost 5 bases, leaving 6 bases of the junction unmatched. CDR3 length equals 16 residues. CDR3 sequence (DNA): TGTGCCAGCAGTTTCGGGACAGGGGGACACACAGATACGCAGTATTTT. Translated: CASSFGTGGHTDTQYF.

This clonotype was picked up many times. The CDR3 reads CSASTLGQETQYF. The CDR3 DNA is TGCAGTGCTTCAACCCTGGGCCAAGAGACCCAGTACTTC. The chain recombines TRBV20-1 with TRBJ2-5, with unresolved D. Trimming left V 5 bases short and J 1 base short, with 11 bases between. CDR3 length equals 13 residues. Germline-derived CDR1 and CDR2 are DFQATT and SNEGSKA (reference sequence).

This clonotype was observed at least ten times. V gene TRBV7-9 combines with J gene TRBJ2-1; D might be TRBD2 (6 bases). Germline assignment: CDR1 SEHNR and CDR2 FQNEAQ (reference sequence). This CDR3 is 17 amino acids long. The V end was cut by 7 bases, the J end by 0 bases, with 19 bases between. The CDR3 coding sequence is TGTGCCAGCAACAGAAACGTAGGCGGGAACTCCTACAATGAGCAGTTCTTC. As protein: CASNRNVGGNSYNEQFF.

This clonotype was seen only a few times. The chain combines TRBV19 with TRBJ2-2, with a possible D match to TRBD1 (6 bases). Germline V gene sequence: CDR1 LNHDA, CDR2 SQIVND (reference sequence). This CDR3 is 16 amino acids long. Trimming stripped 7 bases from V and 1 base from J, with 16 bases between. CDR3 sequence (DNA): TGTGCCAGTACCCGCCAGGGGAATGGGAACACCGGGGAGCTGTTTTTT. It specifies CASTRQGNGNTGELFF.

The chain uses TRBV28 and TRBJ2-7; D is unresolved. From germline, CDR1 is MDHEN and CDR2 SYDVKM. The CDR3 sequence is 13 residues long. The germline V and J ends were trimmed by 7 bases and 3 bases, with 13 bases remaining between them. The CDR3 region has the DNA TGTGCCAGCACCGAATCCCGGAACTACGAGCAGTACTTC. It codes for CASTESRNYEQYF.

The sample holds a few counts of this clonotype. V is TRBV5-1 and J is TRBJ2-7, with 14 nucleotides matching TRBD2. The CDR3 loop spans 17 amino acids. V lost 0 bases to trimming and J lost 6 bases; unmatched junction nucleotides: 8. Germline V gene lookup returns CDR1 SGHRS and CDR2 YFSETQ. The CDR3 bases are TGCGCCAGCAGCTTGGTAGGACTAGCGGGGGGCCGGGTCGAGCAGTACTTC. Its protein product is CASSLVGLAGGRVEQYF.

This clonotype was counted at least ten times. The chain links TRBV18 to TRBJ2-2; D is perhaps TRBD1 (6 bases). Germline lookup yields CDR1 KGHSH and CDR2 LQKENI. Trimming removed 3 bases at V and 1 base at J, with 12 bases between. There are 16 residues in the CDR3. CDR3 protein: CASSPLGQMNTGELFF. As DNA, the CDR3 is TGTGCCAGCTCACCTTTAGGACAGATGAACACCGGGGAGCTGTTTTTT.

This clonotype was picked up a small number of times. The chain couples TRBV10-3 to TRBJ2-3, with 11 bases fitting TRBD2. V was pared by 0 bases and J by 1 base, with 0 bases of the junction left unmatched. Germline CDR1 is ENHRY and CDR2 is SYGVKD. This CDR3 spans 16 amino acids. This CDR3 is CAISESTSGGTDTQYF. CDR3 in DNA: TGTGCCATCAGTGAGTCGACTAGCGGGGGCACAGATACGCAGTATTTT.

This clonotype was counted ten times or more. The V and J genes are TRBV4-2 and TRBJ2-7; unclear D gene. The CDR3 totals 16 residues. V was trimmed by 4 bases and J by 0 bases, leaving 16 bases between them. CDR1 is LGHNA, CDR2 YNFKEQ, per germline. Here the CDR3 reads CASSPNQDRSSYEQYF. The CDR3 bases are TGTGCCAGCAGCCCCAACCAGGATCGGAGCTCCTACGAGCAGTACTTC.

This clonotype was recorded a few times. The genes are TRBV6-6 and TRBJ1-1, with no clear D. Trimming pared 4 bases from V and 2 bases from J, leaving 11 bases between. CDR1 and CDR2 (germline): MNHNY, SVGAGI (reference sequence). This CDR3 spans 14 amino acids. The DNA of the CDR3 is TGTGCCAGCAGTTTTCCCTTCGACAACACTGAAGCTTTCTTT. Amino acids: CASSFPFDNTEAFF.

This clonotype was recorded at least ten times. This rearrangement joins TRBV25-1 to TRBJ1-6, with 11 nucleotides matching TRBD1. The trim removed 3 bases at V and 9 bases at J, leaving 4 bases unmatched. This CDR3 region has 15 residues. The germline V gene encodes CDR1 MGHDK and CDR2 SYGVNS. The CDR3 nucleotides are TGTGCCAGCAGTGATCCGGGGACAGGGGGTTCACCCCTCCACTTT. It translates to CASSDPGTGGSPLHF. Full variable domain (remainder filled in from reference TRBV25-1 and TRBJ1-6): EADIYQTPRYLVIGTGKKITLECSQTMGHDKMYWYQQDPGMELHLIHYSYGVNSTEKGDLSSESTVSRIRTEHFPLTLESARPSHTSQYLCASSDPGTGGSPLHFGNGTRLTVT.

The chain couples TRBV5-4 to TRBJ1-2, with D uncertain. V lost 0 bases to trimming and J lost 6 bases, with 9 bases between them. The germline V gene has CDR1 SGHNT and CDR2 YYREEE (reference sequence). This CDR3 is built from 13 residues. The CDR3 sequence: CASSLDRADGYTF. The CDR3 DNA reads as TGTGCCAGCAGCTTGGATAGGGCTGATGGCTACACCTTC.

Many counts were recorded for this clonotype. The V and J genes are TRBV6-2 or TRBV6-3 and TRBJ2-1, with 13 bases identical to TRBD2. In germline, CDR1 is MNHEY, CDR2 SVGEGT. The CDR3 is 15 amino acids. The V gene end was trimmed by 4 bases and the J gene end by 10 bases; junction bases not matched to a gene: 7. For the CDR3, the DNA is TGTGCCAGCAGTTCGGGACTAGCGGGAATTTGGGAGCAGTTCTTC. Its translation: CASSSGLAGIWEQFF.

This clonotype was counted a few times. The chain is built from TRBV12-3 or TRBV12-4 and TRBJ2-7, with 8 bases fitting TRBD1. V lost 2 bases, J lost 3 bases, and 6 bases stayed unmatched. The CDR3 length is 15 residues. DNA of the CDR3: TGTGCCAGCAGTTTAACGGGGACAGGACTCTACGAGCAGTACTTC. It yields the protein CASSLTGTGLYEQYF.

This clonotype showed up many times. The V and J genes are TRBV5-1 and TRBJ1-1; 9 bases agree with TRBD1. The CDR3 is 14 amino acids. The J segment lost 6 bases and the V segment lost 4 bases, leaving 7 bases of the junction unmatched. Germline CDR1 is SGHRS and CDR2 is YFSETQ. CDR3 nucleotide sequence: TGCGCCAGCAGCACGGGACAGGGAGGCGCTGAAGCTTTCTTT. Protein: CASSTGQGGAEAFF. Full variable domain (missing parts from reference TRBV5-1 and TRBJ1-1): KAGVTQTPRYLIKTRGQQVTLSCSPISGHRSVSWYQQTPGQGLQFLFEYFSETQRNKGNFPGRFSGRQFSNSRSEMNVSTLELGDSALYLCASSTGQGGAEAFFGQGTRLTVV.

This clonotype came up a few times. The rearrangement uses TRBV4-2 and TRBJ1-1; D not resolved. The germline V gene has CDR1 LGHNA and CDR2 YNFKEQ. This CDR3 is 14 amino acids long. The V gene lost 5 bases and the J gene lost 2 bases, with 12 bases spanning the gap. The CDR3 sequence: CASSGSAANTEAFF. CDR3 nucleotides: TGTGCCAGCAGCGGAAGTGCGGCAAACACTGAAGCTTTCTTT.

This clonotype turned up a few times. Here the CDR3 DNA reads TGTGCCAGCAGCTTAGCGCAAGGGGGCGGATATAGCAATCAGCCCCAGCATTTT. Residues: CASSLAQGGGYSNQPQHF. This chain links TRBV7-9 with TRBJ1-5; 7 bases match TRBD1. The CDR3 totals 18 residues. Per germline, CDR1 SEHNR and CDR2 FQNEAQ (reference sequence). J was trimmed by 0 bases and V by 0 bases; bases with no gene match: 8.

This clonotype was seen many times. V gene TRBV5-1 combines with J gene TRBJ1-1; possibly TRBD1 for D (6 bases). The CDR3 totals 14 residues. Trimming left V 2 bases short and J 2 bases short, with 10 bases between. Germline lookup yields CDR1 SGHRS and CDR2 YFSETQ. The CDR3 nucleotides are TGCGCCAGCAGCTTAGGGGGGTTCAACACTGAAGCTTTCTTT. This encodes CASSLGGFNTEAFF.

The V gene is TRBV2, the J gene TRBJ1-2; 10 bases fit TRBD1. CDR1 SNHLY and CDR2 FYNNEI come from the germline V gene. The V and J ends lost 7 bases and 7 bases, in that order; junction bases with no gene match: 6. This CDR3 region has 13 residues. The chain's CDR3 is CASTTTGGTGYTF. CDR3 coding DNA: TGTGCCAGCACAACGACAGGGGGCACTGGCTACACCTTC.

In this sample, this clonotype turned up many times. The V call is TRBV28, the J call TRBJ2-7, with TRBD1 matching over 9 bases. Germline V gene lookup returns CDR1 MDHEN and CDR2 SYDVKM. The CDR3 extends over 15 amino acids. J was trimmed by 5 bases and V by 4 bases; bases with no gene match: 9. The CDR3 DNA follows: TGTGCCAGCAGTTCCCGGGGGACAGGGTCCCACGAGCAGTACTTC. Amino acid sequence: CASSSRGTGSHEQYF.

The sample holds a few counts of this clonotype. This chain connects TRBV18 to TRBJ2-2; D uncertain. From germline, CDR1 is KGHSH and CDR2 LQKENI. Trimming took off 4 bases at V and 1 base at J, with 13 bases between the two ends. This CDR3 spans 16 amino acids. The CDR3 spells CASSQTEIVNTGELFF. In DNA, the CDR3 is TGTGCCAGCTCACAAACGGAGATCGTGAACACCGGGGAGCTGTTTTTT.